This is a list of T cell receptor beta chains from one sample in a study of blood T cells in healthy people across ages. A single record per CDR3 protein comes from TCRdb applying MiXCR to the 5' RACE reads. The table lists 700,000 to 850,000 distinct CDR3 sequences, roughly 50% of them singletons. Material for sequencing was blood. The receptor set was obtained from a man aged 80 or over in good health. Both conserved end residues are part of each CDR3. The order of the fields is D gene, V gene, J gene, clone size, CDR3 protein, CDR3 DNA. The D gene is left open where the match is weak. Only some rows state a clone size, as once, few, many or a class for expanded clones.

TRBD2	TRBV3-1	TRBJ2-3	NA	CASSPPTGASGRGRYAYF	TGTGCCAGCAGCCCGCCCACGGGGGCTAGCGGGAGAGGCAGATACGCGTATTTT
NA	TRBV11-2	TRBJ2-7	NA	CASSAISAQGRVPAGTYEQYF	TGTGCCAGCAGCGCTATATCGGCACAGGGGAGGGTACCGGCGGGAACCTACGAGCAGTACTTC
TRBD2	TRBV6-5	TRBJ2-1	NA	CASREDFYNEQFF	TGTGCCAGCCGGGAGGACTTTTACAATGAGCAGTTCTTC
NA	TRBV12-3/TRBV12-4	TRBJ1-1	NA	CASSLLIGTEAFF	TGTGCCAGCAGTTTACTAATCGGTACTGAAGCTTTCTTT
NA	TRBV29-1	TRBJ2-7	few	CSVSAAAYEQYF	TGCAGCGTCAGCGCAGCCGCCTACGAGCAGTACTTC
NA	TRBV4-1	TRBJ1-5	NA	CASSPTPELNQPQHF	TGCGCCAGCAGCCCGACCCCAGAGCTCAATCAGCCCCAGCATTTT
TRBD1	TRBV5-1	TRBJ1-5	NA	CASSLTGAAEPQHF	TGCGCCAGCAGCTTAACAGGGGCTGCGGAGCCCCAGCATTTT
TRBD2	TRBV20-1	TRBJ2-3	NA	CSASSAGLAGGDTQYF	TGCAGTGCTAGTTCGGCGGGACTAGCGGGGGGAGATACGCAGTATTTT
TRBD2	TRBV3-1	TRBJ2-7	NA	CASSQLAEYNEQYF	TGTGCCAGCAGCCAACTAGCGGAATACAATGAGCAGTACTTC
TRBD1	TRBV11-2	TRBJ2-7	NA	CASGPIAHRRDRAYEQYF	TGTGCCAGCGGCCCCATTGCCCACAGACGGGACAGAGCCTACGAGCAGTACTTC
NA	TRBV10-3	TRBJ2-1	NA	CAISESFNEQFF	TGTGCCATCAGTGAGTCGTTCAATGAGCAGTTCTTC
TRBD2	TRBV3-1	TRBJ2-5	NA	CASSRGTSGIPPNDQYF	TGTGCCAGCAGCCGAGGGACTAGCGGAATCCCCCCGAATGATCAGTACTTC
NA	TRBV28	TRBJ1-2	NA	CASIYPDSYGYTF	TGTGCCAGCATTTACCCGGACTCCTACGGCTACACCTTC
TRBD2	TRBV7-2	TRBJ2-1	few	CASSRAKISGISYNEQFF	TGTGCCAGCAGCCGCGCCAAAATTAGCGGGATATCCTACAATGAGCAGTTCTTC
TRBD2	TRBV7-2	TRBJ2-3	few	CASSPQAGGFTDTQYF	TGTGCCAGCAGCCCCCAAGCGGGAGGGTTCACAGATACGCAGTATTTT
NA	TRBV27	TRBJ2-7	NA	CASKVGPEDYEQYF	TGTGCCAGCAAGGTTGGGCCTGAGGACTACGAGCAGTACTTC
TRBD1	TRBV7-2	TRBJ2-5	NA	CASSSPRAGGQETQYF	TGTGCCAGCAGCTCCCCTCGGGCAGGGGGCCAAGAGACCCAGTACTTC
TRBD1	TRBV6-1	TRBJ1-1	once	CASRPTGANTEAFF	TGTGCCAGCAGACCTACAGGGGCAAACACTGAAGCTTTCTTT
TRBD1	TRBV12-3/TRBV12-4	TRBJ2-7	few	CASSFNRGNEQYF	TGTGCCAGCAGTTTCAACAGGGGGAACGAGCAGTACTTC
NA	TRBV13	TRBJ2-7	NA	CASSLGLVGYEQYF	TGTGCCAGCAGCTTAGGACTAGTGGGCTACGAGCAGTACTTC
NA	TRBV11-2	TRBJ2-1	NA	CASSAGQVKFF	TGTGCCAGCAGCGCGGGACAAGTGAAGTTCTTC
TRBD2	TRBV24-1	TRBJ2-4	few	CATSDSRGGRNIQYF	TGTGCCACCAGTGACTCCCGGGGGGGCAGAAACATTCAGTACTTC
NA	TRBV11-1	TRBJ2-5	few	CASSLFGTWKTQYF	TGTGCCAGCAGCTTATTCGGGACTTGGAAGACCCAGTACTTC
NA	TRBV15	TRBJ2-6	many	CATSRDLYSGANVLTF	TGTGCCACCAGCAGAGACCTCTACTCTGGGGCCAACGTCCTGACTTTC
TRBD1	TRBV29-1	TRBJ1-5	NA	CSVAGGGQPHHF	TGCAGCGTTGCAGGGGGTGGTCAGCCCCATCATTTT
NA	TRBV7-9	TRBJ2-7	few	CASSSPRGEQYF	TGTGCCAGCAGCTCCCCTCGAGGGGAGCAGTACTTC
NA	TRBV5-1	TRBJ1-2	NA	CASSLTAGQGGYTF	TGCGCCAGCAGCTTGACGGCGGGGCAAGGTGGCTACACCTTC
NA	TRBV7-2	TRBJ2-3	few	CASSPTHRYAYF	TGTGCCAGCAGCCCAACCCACAGATACGCGTATTTT
NA	TRBV5-1	TRBJ2-2	NA	CASSPRPNTGELFF	TGCGCCAGCAGCCCCCGTCCCAACACCGGGGAGCTGTTTTTT
TRBD1	TRBV5-6	TRBJ1-5	NA	CASSLYRGEYSNQPQHF	TGTGCCAGCAGCTTGTACAGGGGGGAATATAGCAATCAGCCCCAGCATTTT
NA	TRBV2	TRBJ1-4	NA	CASSTPQGLLRKKLFF	TGTGCCAGCAGCACTCCCCAGGGCCTGCTTCGGAAAAAACTGTTTTTT
NA	TRBV20-1	TRBJ2-5	NA	CSARDWKKTQYF	TGCAGTGCTAGAGATTGGAAGAAGACCCAGTACTTC
NA	TRBV20-1	TRBJ2-3	NA	CSARDAVGQGGHRYAYF	TGCAGTGCTAGAGATGCGGTGGGGCAGGGTGGGCACAGATACGCGTATTTT
NA	TRBV5-1	TRBJ1-1	NA	CASSSQAGSAEAFF	TGCGCCAGCAGCTCGCAGGCGGGGTCCGCTGAAGCTTTCTTT
NA	TRBV4-1	TRBJ2-4	NA	CASSQKEGNIQYF	TGCGCCAGCAGCCAAAAGGAGGGGAACATTCAGTACTTC
TRBD1	TRBV5-1	TRBJ2-7	NA	CASSPIPGQGGSEQYF	TGCGCCAGCAGCCCCATACCGGGACAGGGTGGGTCCGAGCAGTACTTC
TRBD1	TRBV6-5	TRBJ2-7	once	CASSYTGGQGSYEQYF	TGTGCCAGCAGTTACACGGGGGGACAGGGTTCCTACGAGCAGTACTTC
NA	TRBV6-6	TRBJ2-7	NA	CASSYSGAVPYEQYF	TGTGCCAGCAGTTACTCGGGAGCGGTCCCTTACGAGCAGTACTTC
TRBD2	TRBV29-1	TRBJ2-7	NA	CSAGGLAGRSSYEQYF	TGCAGCGCCGGGGGACTAGCGGGGCGTAGCTCCTACGAGCAGTACTTC
TRBD2	TRBV6-6	TRBJ2-5	NA	CAGTLGGGSQETQYF	TGTGCCGGCACCTTGGGGGGGGGGAGTCAAGAGACCCAGTACTTC
NA	TRBV6-1	TRBJ2-7	NA	CASSKVGLQAFSYEQYF	TGTGCCAGCAGTAAAGTCGGACTCCAGGCCTTCTCCTACGAGCAGTACTTC
NA	TRBV5-1	TRBJ2-4	NA	CASSVERENIQYF	TGCGCCAGCAGCGTGGAACGGGAAAACATTCAGTACTTC
NA	TRBV9	TRBJ2-7	few	CASSVGQGTSYEQYF	TGTGCCAGCAGCGTAGGGCAGGGAACCTCTTACGAGCAGTACTTC